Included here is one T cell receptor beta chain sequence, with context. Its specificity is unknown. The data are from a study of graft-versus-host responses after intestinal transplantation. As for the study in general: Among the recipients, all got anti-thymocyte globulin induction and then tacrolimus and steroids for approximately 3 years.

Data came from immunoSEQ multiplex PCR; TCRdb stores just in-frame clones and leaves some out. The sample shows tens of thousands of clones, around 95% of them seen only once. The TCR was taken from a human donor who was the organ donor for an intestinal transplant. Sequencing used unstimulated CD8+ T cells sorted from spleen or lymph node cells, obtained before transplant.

CDR3 residues: CASSFGGSGEPYEQYF. As DNA, the CDR3 is TGTGCCAGCAGTTTTGGGGGTAGCGGGGAACCCTACGAGCAGTACTTC. The rearrangement links TRBV27 to TRBJ2-7, with TRBD2 matching 8 bases. Unmatched junction bases numbered 9, after V lost 3 bases and J lost 2 bases. The CDR3 extends over 16 amino acids. Per germline, CDR1 MNHEY and CDR2 SMNVEV (reference sequence).